The rows below give T cell receptor beta chains drawn from one sample of a study of T cells in Graves' hyperthyroidism and ophthalmopathy. TCRdb passed the multiplex PCR reads through MiXCR, listing each CDR3 protein once. Altogether about 270,000 distinct CDR3 sequences are present, under 30% being singletons, with the ten largest covering around 30%. The sample comprised blood. The source of these receptors is a man aged 35-49 years with Graves' hyperthyroidism that later progressed to Graves' ophthalmopathy. Both conserved end residues are part of each CDR3. A D gene is named only where the DNA matches it firmly. Size is stated for part of the rows, as once, few or many counts, or as a class when the clone is expanded.

v_call,d_call,j_call,clone_size,cdr3_nt,cdr3_aa
TRBV9,TRBD1,TRBJ2-7,NA,TGTGCCAGCAGCATAACAGGGGGAGTCCACGAGCAGTACTTC,CASSITGGVHEQYF
TRBV28,NA,TRBJ2-7,many,TGTGCCAGCCGGGACTCCCACAGACGGTACTTC,CASRDSHRRYF
TRBV11-2,TRBD2,TRBJ2-5,NA,TGTGCCAGCAGCCCTAGCGGGAGGGGGACCCAGTACTTC,CASSPSGRGTQYF
TRBV28,NA,TRBJ1-1,NA,TGTGCCAGCTGCGTCACATCAGGGGCGGTTGAAGCTTTCTTT,CASCVTSGAVEAFF
TRBV2,TRBD1,TRBJ1-2,many,TGTGCCAGCTTTCGCAGGGACAGGACTAACTATGGCTACACCTTC,CASFRRDRTNYGYTF
TRBV7-8,NA,TRBJ1-3,many,TGTGCCAGCAGCTTAGCAGAGCTGCAGAATACGGGAAACACCATATATTTT,CASSLAELQNTGNTIYF
TRBV10-3,TRBD1,TRBJ1-2,many,TGTGCCATCAGTCGACAACAGGGGAATGCTGGCTACACCTTC,CAISRQQGNAGYTF
TRBV20-1,NA,TRBJ2-7,many,TGCAGTGCTAGCGAGGGCTACGAGCAGTACTTC,CSASEGYEQYF
TRBV12-3/TRBV12-4,NA,TRBJ2-4,NA,TGTGCCAGCAGTCCCACCCCAGTTTGGACGGGTCACATTCAGTACTTC,CASSPTPVWTGHIQYF
TRBV11-2,NA,TRBJ1-6,NA,TGTGCCAGCAGCACCCAGAGGTCACCCCTCCACTTT,CASSTQRSPLHF
TRBV3-1,NA,TRBJ2-5,many,TGTGCCAGCAGCCAAGGTCCTCCGGAGACCCAGTACTTC,CASSQGPPETQYF
TRBV6-4,NA,TRBJ2-5,NA,TGTGCCAGCAGTGACTCGAGCTCGGGCGTCCAAGAGACCCAGTACTTC,CASSDSSSGVQETQYF
TRBV20-1,TRBD2,TRBJ2-2,many,TGCAGTGCTAGGCCCCCGGGACTAGCGGGAGGGTACGGCACCGGGGAGCTGTTTTTT,CSARPPGLAGGYGTGELFF
TRBV3-1,NA,TRBJ2-2,few,TGTGCCAGCAGACGAAAAGCGAACACCGGGGAGCTGTTTTTT,CASRRKANTGELFF
TRBV6-5,NA,TRBJ1-5,many,TGTGCCAGCAGTTCTTACACCAGGGTTGTGAGTCAGCCCCAGCATTTT,CASSSYTRVVSQPQHF
TRBV2,NA,TRBJ1-1,many,TGTGCCAGCAGTGAGGAGGGTTGGGCTTTCTTT,CASSEEGWAFF
TRBV27,NA,TRBJ1-5,many,TGTGCCAGCAGTTCCGGTATGTGGAATCAGCCCCAGCATTTT,CASSSGMWNQPQHF
TRBV28,NA,TRBJ2-7,many,TGTGCCAGCAGTCAAGGAGTGTTGCGCAAGCAGTACTTC,CASSQGVLRKQYF
TRBV11-2,NA,TRBJ1-1,many,TGTGCCAGCAGCTTTTTTGCCCCTGAAGCTTTCTTT,CASSFFAPEAFF
TRBV28,NA,TRBJ2-6,many,TGTGCCAGCTCTAACTCTGGGGCCAACGTCCTGACTTTC,CASSNSGANVLTF
TRBV28,NA,TRBJ1-1,NA,TGTGCCAGCATTCGGCAGGGCATTGAAGCTTTCTTT,CASIRQGIEAFF
TRBV12-3/TRBV12-4,TRBD1,TRBJ2-7,few,TGTGCCAGCAGACGGGACAGCCTTTACGAGCAGTACTTC,CASRRDSLYEQYF
TRBV2,NA,TRBJ2-7,many,TGTGCCAGCAGTGACGGAAGTTATGGGAGGATCGACTACGAGCAGTACTTC,CASSDGSYGRIDYEQYF
TRBV7-2,TRBD2,TRBJ2-7,many,TGTGCCAGCAGCTTAGGACTAGCGGGGAGCTACGAGCAGTACTTC,CASSLGLAGSYEQYF
TRBV4-1,NA,TRBJ2-5,many,TGCGCCAGCAGCCAAGGGGACGGGCGGGAGACCCAGTACTTC,CASSQGDGRETQYF
TRBV6-2/TRBV6-3,TRBD1,TRBJ1-1,NA,TGTGCCAGCAGTTTCACAGGGGCTACTGAAGCTTTCTTT,CASSFTGATEAFF
TRBV28,TRBD2,TRBJ2-2,few,TGTGCCAGCAGTCCTACGGGGTGGGGGGGGAGCACCGGGGAGCTGTTTTTT,CASSPTGWGGSTGELFF
TRBV5-1,TRBD1,TRBJ2-7,NA,TGCGCCAGCAGCTGGACAGGGAGCTCCTACGAGCAGTACTTC,CASSWTGSSYEQYF
TRBV12-3/TRBV12-4,NA,TRBJ2-2,many,TGTGCCAGCAGTTTACGGCGGCAGACCGGGGAGCTGTTTTTT,CASSLRRQTGELFF
TRBV27,NA,TRBJ2-7,NA,TGTGCCAGCAGTTTGGTGACAGGCCCCGAGCAGTACTTC,CASSLVTGPEQYF
TRBV30,NA,TRBJ1-2,many,TGTGCCCGAAAATTACCGGGACTTGGCTACACCTTC,CARKLPGLGYTF
TRBV29-1,NA,TRBJ1-2,many,TGCAGCGTTGGAATTGAGTACACCTTC,CSVGIEYTF